This entry concerns a single TCR beta chain. The sample originates from a study of CD8+ T cells in alopecia areata. Germline CDR1 is KGHSH and CDR2 is LQKENI. Trimming took 4 bases from V and 1 from J; bases not matched to a gene: 0. The CDR3 is 14 amino acids. Following extraction, RNA underwent reverse transcription to cDNA, which served as the sequencing template. Generated by immunoSEQ multiplex PCR, the TCRdb table keeps only in-frame clones and is missing some. The table has under 200,000 clones, 65% seen once; the top ten hold approximately 0.9%. Treatment given: oral pan-JAK inhibitor, 5-10 mg twice daily. As part of sample collection, lesional scalp punch biopsies and peripheral blood were taken from alopecia areata patients. T lymphocytes (CD4+ and CD8+) were sorted from PBMCs.

The receptor was isolated from a human donor with alopecia areata. V usage is TRBV18 and J usage is TRBJ2-5; 10 nucleotides line up with TRBD2. The input for sequencing was CD4+ T cells sorted from blood, taken at week 4, from a patient treated with tofacitinib. In DNA form, the CDR3 reads TGTGCCAGCTCACAGCGGGGGGGCCAAGAGACCCAGTACTTC. It translates to CASSQRGGQETQYF.